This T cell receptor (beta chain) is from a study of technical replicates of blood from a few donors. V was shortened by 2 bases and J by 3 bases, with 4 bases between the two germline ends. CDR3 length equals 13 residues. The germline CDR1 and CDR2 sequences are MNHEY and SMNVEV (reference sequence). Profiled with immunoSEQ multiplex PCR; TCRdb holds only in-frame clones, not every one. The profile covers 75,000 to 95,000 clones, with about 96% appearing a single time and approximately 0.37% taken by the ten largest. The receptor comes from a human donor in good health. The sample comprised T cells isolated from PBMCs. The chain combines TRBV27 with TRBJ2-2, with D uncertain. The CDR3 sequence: CASSLTDTGELFF. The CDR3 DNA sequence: TGTGCCAGCAGTTTAACTGACACCGGGGAGCTGTTTTTT.